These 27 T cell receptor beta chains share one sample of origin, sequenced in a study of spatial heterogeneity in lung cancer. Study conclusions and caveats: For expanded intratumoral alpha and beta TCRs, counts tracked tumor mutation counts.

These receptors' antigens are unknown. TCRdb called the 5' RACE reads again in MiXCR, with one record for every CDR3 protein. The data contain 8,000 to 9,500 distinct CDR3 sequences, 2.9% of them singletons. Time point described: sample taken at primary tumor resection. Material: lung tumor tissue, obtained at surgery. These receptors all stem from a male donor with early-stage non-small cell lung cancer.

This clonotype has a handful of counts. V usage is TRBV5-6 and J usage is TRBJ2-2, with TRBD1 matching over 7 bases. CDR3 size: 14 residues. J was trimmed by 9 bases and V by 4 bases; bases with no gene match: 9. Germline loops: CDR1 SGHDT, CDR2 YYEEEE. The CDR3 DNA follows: TGTGCCAGCAGCCCCGGCCTGACAGGGCGGGAGCTGTTTTTT. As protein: CASSPGLTGRELFF.

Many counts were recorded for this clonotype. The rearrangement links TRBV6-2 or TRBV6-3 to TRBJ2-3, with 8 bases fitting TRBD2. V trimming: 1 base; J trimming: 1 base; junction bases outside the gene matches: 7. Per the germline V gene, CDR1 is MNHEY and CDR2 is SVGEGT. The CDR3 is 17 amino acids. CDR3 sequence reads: CASSYFILAGGTDTQYF. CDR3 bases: TGTGCCAGCAGTTACTTCATTCTAGCGGGTGGCACAGATACGCAGTATTTT.

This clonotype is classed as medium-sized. Here the CDR3 reads CSAKASSGSYNEQFF. DNA of the CDR3: TGCAGTGCTAAGGCCTCTAGCGGATCCTACAATGAGCAGTTCTTC. This chain links TRBV20-1 with TRBJ2-1; 7 positions agree with TRBD2. The CDR3 loop spans 15 amino acids. V shed 4 bases, J shed 1 base, and the junction held 7 bases outside the gene matches. The germline gives CDR1 DFQATT, CDR2 SNEGSKA (reference sequence).

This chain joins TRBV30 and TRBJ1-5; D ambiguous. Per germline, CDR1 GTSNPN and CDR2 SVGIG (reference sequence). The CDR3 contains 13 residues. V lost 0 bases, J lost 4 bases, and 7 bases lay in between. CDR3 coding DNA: TGTGCCTGGAGTGTACGTCAGAATCAGCCCCAGCATTTT. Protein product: CAWSVRQNQPQHF.

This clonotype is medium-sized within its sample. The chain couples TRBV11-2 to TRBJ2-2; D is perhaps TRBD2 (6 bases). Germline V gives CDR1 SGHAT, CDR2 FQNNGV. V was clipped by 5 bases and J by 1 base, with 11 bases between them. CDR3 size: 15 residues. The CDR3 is CASSPRDLNTGELFF. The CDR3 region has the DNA TGTGCCAGCAGCCCCCGGGACTTGAACACCGGGGAGCTGTTTTTT. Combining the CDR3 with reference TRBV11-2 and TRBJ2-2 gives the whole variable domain EAGVAQSPRYKIIEKRQSVAFWCNPISGHATLYWYQQILGQGPKLLIQFQNNGVVDDSQLPKDRFSAERLKGVDSTLKIQPAKLEDSAVYLCASSPRDLNTGELFFGEGSRLTVL.

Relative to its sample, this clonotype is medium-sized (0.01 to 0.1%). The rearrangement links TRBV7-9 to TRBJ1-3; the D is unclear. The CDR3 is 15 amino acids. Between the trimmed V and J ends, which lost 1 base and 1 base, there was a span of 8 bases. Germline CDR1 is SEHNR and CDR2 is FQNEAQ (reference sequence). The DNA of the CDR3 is TGTGCCAGCAGCTTAGATAACGGTTCTGGAAACACCATATATTTT. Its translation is CASSLDNGSGNTIYF.

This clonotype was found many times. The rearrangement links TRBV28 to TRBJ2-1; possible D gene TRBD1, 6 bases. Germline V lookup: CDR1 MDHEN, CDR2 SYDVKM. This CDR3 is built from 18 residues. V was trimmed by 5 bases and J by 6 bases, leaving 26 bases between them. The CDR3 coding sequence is TGTGCCAGCAGTCCATTACGCCGACAGGCGAGGTCTCGCAATGAGCAGTTCTTC. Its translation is CASSPLRRQARSRNEQFF.

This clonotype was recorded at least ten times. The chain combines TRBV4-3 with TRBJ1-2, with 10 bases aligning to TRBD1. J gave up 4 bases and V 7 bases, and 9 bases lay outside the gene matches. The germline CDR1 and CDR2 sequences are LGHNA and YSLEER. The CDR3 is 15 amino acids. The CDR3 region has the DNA TGCGCCAGCACCGCTGGGACAGGGGTTTCCTATGGCTACACCTTC. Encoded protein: CASTAGTGVSYGYTF.

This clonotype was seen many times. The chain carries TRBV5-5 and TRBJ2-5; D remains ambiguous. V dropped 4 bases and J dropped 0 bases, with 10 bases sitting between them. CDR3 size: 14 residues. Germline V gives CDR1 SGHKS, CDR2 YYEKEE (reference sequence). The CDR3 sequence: CASSPGPNQETQYF. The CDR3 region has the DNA TGTGCCAGCAGCCCCGGACCGAACCAAGAGACCCAGTACTTC.

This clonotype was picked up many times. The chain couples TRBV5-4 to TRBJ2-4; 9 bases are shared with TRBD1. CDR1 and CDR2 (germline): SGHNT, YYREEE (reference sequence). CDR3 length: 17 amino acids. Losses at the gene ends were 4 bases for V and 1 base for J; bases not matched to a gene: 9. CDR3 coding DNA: TGTGCCAGCAGCCCAGGGACAGGGAAGATTGCCAAAAACATTCAGTACTTC. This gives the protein CASSPGTGKIAKNIQYF. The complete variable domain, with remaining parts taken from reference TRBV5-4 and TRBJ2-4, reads ETGVTQSPTHLIKTRGQQVTLRCSSQSGHNTVSWYQQALGQGPQFIFQYYREEENGRGNFPPRFSGLQFPNYSSELNVNALELDDSALYLCASSPGTGKIAKNIQYFGAGTRLSVL.

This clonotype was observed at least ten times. The CDR3 sequence is CASSLGTVNQPQHF. In DNA form, the CDR3 reads TGTGCCAGCAGCTTGGGGACAGTCAATCAGCCCCAGCATTTT. The chain has TRBV13 and TRBJ1-5; 7 nucleotides align to TRBD1. Germline values: CDR1 PRHDT, CDR2 FYEKMQ (reference sequence). V shed 3 bases, J shed 3 bases, and the junction held 2 bases outside the gene matches. This CDR3 comprises 14 residues.

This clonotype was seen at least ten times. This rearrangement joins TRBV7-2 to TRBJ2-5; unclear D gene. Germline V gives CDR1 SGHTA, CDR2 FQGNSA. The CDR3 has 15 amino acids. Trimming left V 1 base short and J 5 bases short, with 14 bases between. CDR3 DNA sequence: TGTGCCAGCAGCTTAGGTCTAACGGTATTCGAGACCCAGTACTTC. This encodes CASSLGLTVFETQYF.

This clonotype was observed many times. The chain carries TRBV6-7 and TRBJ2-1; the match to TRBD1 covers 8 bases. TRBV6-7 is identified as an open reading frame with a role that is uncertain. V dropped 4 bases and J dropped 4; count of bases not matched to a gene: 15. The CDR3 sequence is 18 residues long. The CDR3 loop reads CASSCFRDRTTFYNEQFF. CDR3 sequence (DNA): TGTGCCAGCAGTTGCTTCCGGGACAGGACGACGTTTTACAATGAGCAGTTCTTC.

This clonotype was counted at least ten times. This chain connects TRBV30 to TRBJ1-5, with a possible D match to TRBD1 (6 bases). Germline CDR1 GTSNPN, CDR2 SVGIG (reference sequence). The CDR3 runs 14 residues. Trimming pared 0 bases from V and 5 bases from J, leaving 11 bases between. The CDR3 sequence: CAWSVRSGDQPQHF. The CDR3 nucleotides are TGTGCCTGGAGTGTACGTTCAGGGGATCAGCCCCAGCATTTT.

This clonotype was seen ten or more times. The CDR3 here is CASSIQGRAGTEAFF. CDR3 sequence (DNA): TGCGCCAGCAGCATACAGGGTCGGGCGGGCACTGAAGCTTTCTTT. The chain uses TRBV5-1 and TRBJ1-1, with D perhaps matching TRBD1 (6 bases). The germline CDR1 and CDR2 sequences are SGHRS and YFSETQ. The CDR3 is 15 residues long. Trimming took 4 bases from V and 4 from J, leaving 17 bases between them.

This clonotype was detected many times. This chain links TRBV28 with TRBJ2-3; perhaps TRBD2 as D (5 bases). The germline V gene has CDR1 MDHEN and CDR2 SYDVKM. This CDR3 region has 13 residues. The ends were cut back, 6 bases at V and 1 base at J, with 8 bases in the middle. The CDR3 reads CASSPGGTDTQYF. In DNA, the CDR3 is TGTGCCAGCAGCCCCGGGGGCACAGATACGCAGTATTTT.

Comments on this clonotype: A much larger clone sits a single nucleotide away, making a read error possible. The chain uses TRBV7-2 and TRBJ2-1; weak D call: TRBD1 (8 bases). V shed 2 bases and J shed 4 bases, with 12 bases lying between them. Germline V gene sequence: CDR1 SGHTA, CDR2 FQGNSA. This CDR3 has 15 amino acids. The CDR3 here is CASSLTGGVYNEQFF. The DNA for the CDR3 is TGTGCCAGCAGCTTAACAGGGGGGGTTTACAATGAGCAGTTCTTC.

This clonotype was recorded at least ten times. CDR3 in amino acids: CASSLSTAPYEQYF. The CDR3 DNA follows: TGTGCCAGCAGCTTATCGACGGCCCCCTACGAGCAGTACTTC. The rearrangement joins TRBV7-6 to TRBJ2-7; D call uncertain. The CDR3 sequence is 14 residues long. The germline V gene has CDR1 SGHVS and CDR2 FNYEAQ. With 2 bases removed from V and 2 bases from J, the gap between germline ends came to 10 bases. Supplemented by reference TRBV7-6 and TRBJ2-7, the full variable domain reads GAGVSQSPRYKVTKRGQDVALRCDPISGHVSLYWYRQALGQGPEFLTYFNYEAQQDKSGLPNDRFSAERPEGSISTLTIQRTEQRDSAMYRCASSLSTAPYEQYFGPGTRLTVT.

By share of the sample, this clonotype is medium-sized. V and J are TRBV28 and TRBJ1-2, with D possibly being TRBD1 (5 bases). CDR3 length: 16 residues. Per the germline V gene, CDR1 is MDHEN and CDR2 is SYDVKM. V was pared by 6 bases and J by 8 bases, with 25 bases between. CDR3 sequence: CASSSIGGGFSGGYTF. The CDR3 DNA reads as TGTGCCAGCAGCTCCATCGGGGGGGGATTTTCAGGAGGCTACACCTTC.

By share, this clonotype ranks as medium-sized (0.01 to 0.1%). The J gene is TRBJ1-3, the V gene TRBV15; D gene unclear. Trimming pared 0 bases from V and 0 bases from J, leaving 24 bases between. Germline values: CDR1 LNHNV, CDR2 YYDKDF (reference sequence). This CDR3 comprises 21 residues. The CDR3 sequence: CATSRDRVLSRQAISGNTIYF. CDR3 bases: TGTGCCACCAGCAGAGATCGGGTACTTTCCCGCCAGGCGATCTCTGGAAACACCATATATTTT.

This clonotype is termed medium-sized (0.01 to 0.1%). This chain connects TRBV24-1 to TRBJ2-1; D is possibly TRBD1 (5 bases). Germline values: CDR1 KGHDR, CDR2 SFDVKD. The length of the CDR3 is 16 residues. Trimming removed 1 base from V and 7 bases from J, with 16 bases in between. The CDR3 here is CATSDFMRSAGNEQFF. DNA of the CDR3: TGTGCCACCAGTGATTTCATGAGGAGCGCAGGGAATGAGCAGTTCTTC.

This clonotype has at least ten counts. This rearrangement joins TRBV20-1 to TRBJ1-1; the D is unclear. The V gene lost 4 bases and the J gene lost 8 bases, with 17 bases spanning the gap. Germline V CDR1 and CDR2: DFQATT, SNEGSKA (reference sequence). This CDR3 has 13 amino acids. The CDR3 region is CSAIADLAAEAFF. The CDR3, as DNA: TGCAGTGCTATCGCGGACTTAGCCGCCGAAGCTTTCTTT.

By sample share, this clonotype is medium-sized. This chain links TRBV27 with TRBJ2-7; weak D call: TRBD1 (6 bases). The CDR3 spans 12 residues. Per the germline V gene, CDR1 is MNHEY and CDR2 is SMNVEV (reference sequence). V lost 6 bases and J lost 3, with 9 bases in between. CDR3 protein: CASRQGVYEQYF. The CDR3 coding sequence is TGTGCCAGCAGACAGGGAGTCTACGAGCAGTACTTC.

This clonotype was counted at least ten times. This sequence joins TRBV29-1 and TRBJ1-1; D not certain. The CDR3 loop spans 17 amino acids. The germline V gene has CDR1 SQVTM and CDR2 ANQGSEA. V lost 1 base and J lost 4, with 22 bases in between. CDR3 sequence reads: CSVEVFPETPRSTEAFF. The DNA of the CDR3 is TGCAGCGTTGAAGTCTTCCCGGAGACTCCGCGAAGCACTGAAGCTTTCTTT.

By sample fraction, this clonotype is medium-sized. CDR3: CASKGPQETQYF. The CDR3 DNA sequence: TGTGCCAGTAAGGGACCCCAAGAGACCCAGTACTTC. The chain joins TRBV19 to TRBJ2-5; D assignment may be TRBD1 or TRBD2 (5 bases each). Trimming pared 7 bases from V and 1 base from J, leaving 7 bases between. CDR1 and CDR2 (germline): LNHDA, SQIVND (reference sequence). CDR3 length: 12 residues.

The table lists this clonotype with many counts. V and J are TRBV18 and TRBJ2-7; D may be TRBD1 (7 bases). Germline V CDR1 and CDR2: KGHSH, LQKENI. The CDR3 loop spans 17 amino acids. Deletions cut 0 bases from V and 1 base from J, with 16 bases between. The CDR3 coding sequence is TGTGCCAGCTCACCACCCGCCTTGACAGGGAGGTCCTACGAGCAGTACTTC. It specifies CASSPPALTGRSYEQYF.

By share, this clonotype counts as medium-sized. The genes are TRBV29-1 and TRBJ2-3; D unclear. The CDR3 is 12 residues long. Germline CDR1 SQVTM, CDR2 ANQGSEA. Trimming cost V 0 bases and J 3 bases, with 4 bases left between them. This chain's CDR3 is CSVEDGTDTQYF. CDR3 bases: TGCAGCGTTGAAGATGGTACAGATACGCAGTATTTT.